One and the same sample provided the 30 T cell receptor beta chains below, sequenced in a study of CDR3 diversity in severe acne. TCRdb analysed the PCR reads with MiXCR anew, one entry per CDR3 protein. This sample carries about 97,000 distinct CDR3 sequences, 51% of them seen once, and the ten largest clones take 9.5% to 15%. Sequenced: blood. These receptors all come from a male donor with acne.

V is TRBV20-1 and J is TRBJ2-1; no definite D call. V was trimmed by 2 bases and J by 4 bases, leaving 12 bases between them. The germline gives CDR1 DFQATT, CDR2 SNEGSKA (reference sequence). CDR3 length: 14 residues. CDR3 coding DNA: TGCAGTGCTAGAATTATGGCAAGTTACAATGAGCAGTTCTTC. As protein: CSARIMASYNEQFF.

A remark on this clonotype: Mismatch with germline at one junction end may stem from a read error. The rearrangement links TRBV5-1 to TRBJ1-2; D gene unclear. This CDR3 has 13 amino acids. Germline loops: CDR1 SGHRS, CDR2 YFSETQ. The CDR3 nucleotides are TGCGCCAGCGGCTTGGCGGGGATGGCGGGCTACACCTTC. Its protein is CASGLAGMAGYTF. Supplemented by reference TRBV5-1 and TRBJ1-2, the full variable domain reads KAGVTQTPRYLIKTRGQQVTLSCSPISGHRSVSWYQQTPGQGLQFLFEYFSETQRNKGNFPGRFSGRQFSNSRSEMNVSTLELGDSALYLCASGLAGMAGYTFGSGTRLTVV.

Sample share makes this clonotype medium-sized (0.01 to 0.1%). The CDR3 nucleotides are TGTGCCAGCAGCTTACATAGCACAGATACGCAGTATTTT. Protein product: CASSLHSTDTQYF. The chain couples TRBV7-9 to TRBJ2-3, with D unclear. This CDR3 contains 13 residues. Germline V lookup: CDR1 SEHNR, CDR2 FQNEAQ (reference sequence). V lost 2 bases to trimming and J lost 0 bases, with 3 bases between them.

Many counts were recorded for this clonotype. The chain links TRBV20-1 to TRBJ2-7; D unclear. The germline V and J ends were trimmed by 1 base and 2 bases, with 12 bases remaining between them. CDR1 DFQATT and CDR2 SNEGSKA come from the germline V gene (reference sequence). The CDR3 is made up of 14 amino acids. The CDR3 DNA sequence: TGCAGTGCTAGAGGAATAGCCCAACCCTACGAGCAGTACTTC. The encoded protein is CSARGIAQPYEQYF.

The count of this clonotype is one. The CDR3 does not close with the conserved phenylalanine or tryptophan, likely indicating a read error. The chain couples TRBV15 to TRBJ2-5; D is ambiguous. V shed 0 bases and J shed 7 bases, with 6 bases lying between them. The CDR3 is 12 amino acids. CDR1 and CDR2 (germline): LNHNV, YYDKDF (reference sequence). CDR3 sequence: CATSRDSGTQYL. CDR3 in DNA: TGTGCCACCAGCAGAGACTCCGGGACCCAGTACCTC.

CDR3 amino acids: CASSWGTSGSSTDTQYF. As DNA, the CDR3 is TGTGCCAGCAGCTGGGGGACTAGCGGGAGCAGCACAGATACGCAGTATTTT. This chain uses TRBV2 with TRBJ2-3; 14 bases agree with TRBD2. The germline V gene has CDR1 SNHLY and CDR2 FYNNEI. Trimming at V came to 6 bases and at J to 0 bases, leaving 5 bases not matched to a gene. The CDR3 is made up of 17 amino acids.

This chain uses TRBV19 with TRBJ2-3, with a weak D call TRBD2 (5 bases). The V gene's germline CDR1 is LNHDA and CDR2 SQIVND (reference sequence). This CDR3 spans 13 amino acids. Trimming shortened V by 5 bases and J by 4 bases, and 10 bases separated the two germline ends. CDR3 loop: CASSLGEPDTQYF. CDR3 nucleotides: TGTGCCAGTAGTTTGGGAGAACCAGATACGCAGTATTTT.

This clonotype was seen once. A much larger clone differs from this one at a single base, so this may be a read error. The chain uses TRBV19 and TRBJ1-1; 7 bases agree with TRBD1. Germline V gives CDR1 LNHDA, CDR2 SQIVND (reference sequence). This CDR3 comprises 12 residues. The CDR3 nucleotides read TGTGCCAGTTCCGACAGGGCCACTGAAGCTCTCTTT. It is translated as CASSDRATEALF.

This clonotype has at least ten counts. The CDR3 coding sequence is TGCGCCAGCAGCTCCTACAGGGACGGTACTGAAGCTTTCTTT. This encodes CASSSYRDGTEAFF. The rearrangement links TRBV5-1 to TRBJ1-1; possible D gene TRBD1, 6 bases. CDR1 and CDR2 (germline): SGHRS, YFSETQ. The germline V and J ends were trimmed by 3 bases and 5 bases, with 14 bases remaining between them. The CDR3 spans 14 residues. Supplemented by reference TRBV5-1 and TRBJ1-1, the full variable domain reads KAGVTQTPRYLIKTRGQQVTLSCSPISGHRSVSWYQQTPGQGLQFLFEYFSETQRNKGNFPGRFSGRQFSNSRSEMNVSTLELGDSALYLCASSSYRDGTEAFFGQGTRLTVV.

The J gene is TRBJ1-2, the V gene TRBV25-1; 7 bases are shared with TRBD1. This CDR3 is built from 15 residues. CDR1 MGHDK and CDR2 SYGVNS come from the germline V gene. J was trimmed by 2 bases and V by 6 bases; bases with no gene match: 9. CDR3 bases: TGTGCCAGCAGCCAGGGACAGTCTTGGAACTATGGCTACACCTTC. This encodes CASSQGQSWNYGYTF.

The rearrangement joins TRBV12-3 or TRBV12-4 to TRBJ2-7; 11 bases align to TRBD1. The CDR3 runs to 16 residues. V was pared by 6 bases and J by 4 bases, with 11 bases of the junction left unmatched. CDR3: CASRPGQGAPVYEQYF. In DNA, the CDR3 is TGTGCCAGCAGACCCGGACAGGGGGCGCCGGTTTACGAGCAGTACTTC.

The gene calls are TRBV7-8 and TRBJ2-5; D possibly corresponds to TRBD2 (5 bases). The V end was cut by 2 bases, the J end by 4 bases, with 26 bases between. Germline CDR1 and CDR2: SGHVS and FQNEAQ. CDR3 size: 19 residues. Here the CDR3 reads CASSLFFRTSGLTSETQYF. CDR3 coding DNA: TGTGCCAGCAGCTTATTCTTTAGGACCAGCGGCCTAACCTCAGAGACCCAGTACTTC.

This clonotype appeared many times. Here the CDR3 DNA reads TGTGCCAGCAGCCAAACAGGATCCGAATGGGGAAGTTCACCCCTCCACTTT. Protein sequence: CASSQTGSEWGSSPLHF. The V and J genes are TRBV3-2 and TRBJ1-6; TRBD1, as called in the table, went unchecked against the DNA. TRBV3-2 is annotated as a pseudogene. CDR3 length: 17 residues.

This clonotype was recorded at least ten times. The chain uses TRBV5-1 and TRBJ2-2, with D perhaps TRBD1 (6 bases). Germline CDR1 is SGHRS and CDR2 is YFSETQ. The CDR3 covers 13 residues. With 7 bases removed from V and 8 bases from J, the gap between germline ends came to 15 bases. The CDR3: CASGYRDTGELFF. For the CDR3, the DNA is TGCGCCAGCGGATACAGGGATACTGGGGAGCTGTTTTTT.

This clonotype was counted many times. This chain links TRBV6-1 with TRBJ2-2; D perhaps matches TRBD1 (6 bases). The germline V gene has CDR1 MNHNS and CDR2 SASEGT. V was pared by 8 bases and J by 3 bases, with 16 bases between. The CDR3 extends over 15 amino acids. CDR3 coding DNA: TGTGCCAGCGATAACAGGGCGTCGGACACCGGGGAGCTGTTTTTT. Its translation is CASDNRASDTGELFF.

This clonotype was recorded a few times. V is TRBV13 and J is TRBJ1-1; D is undetermined. CDR1 and CDR2 (germline): PRHDT, FYEKMQ (reference sequence). This CDR3 is built from 13 residues. With 4 bases removed from V and 1 base from J, the gap between germline ends came to 7 bases. CDR3 amino acids: CASSYTENTEAFF. CDR3 DNA sequence: TGTGCCAGCAGCTACACAGAGAACACTGAAGCTTTCTTT.

As regards this clonotype: With a much larger clone just one base away, this may be a read error. The chain joins TRBV11-2 to TRBJ1-6; D is possibly TRBD1 (6 bases). The CDR3 consists of 15 residues. Germline V gene lookup returns CDR1 SGHAT and CDR2 FQNNGV. The CDR3 DNA follows: TGTGCCAGCAGACTCGGACAGCACTATAATTCACCCCCCCACTTT. This encodes CASRLGQHYNSPPHF.

The V and J genes are TRBV28 and TRBJ1-5, with TRBD1 as a possible D gene (5 bases). There are 13 residues in the CDR3. Germline CDR1 is MDHEN and CDR2 is SYDVKM. V dropped 5 bases and J dropped 7 bases, with 12 bases sitting between them. The CDR3 coding sequence is TGTGCCAGCAGTCCGGGGGTCTTGCAGCCCCAGCATTTT. Amino acid sequence: CASSPGVLQPQHF. The variable domain in full, with the rest retrieved from reference TRBV28 and TRBJ1-5, is DVKVTQSSRYLVKRTGEKVFLECVQDMDHENMFWYRQDPGLGLRLIYFSYDVKMKEKGDIPEGYSVSREKKERFSLILESASTNQTSMYLCASSPGVLQPQHFGDGTRLSIL.

This clonotype was picked up one time. The junction shows a germline mismatch at one end, possibly a read error. CDR3: CVSSQGYVRLEGMEYGYTF. The DNA of the CDR3 is TGCGTCAGCAGCCAGGGATACGTCAGACTTGAGGGAATGGAGTATGGCTACACCTTC. The chain recombines TRBV4-3 with TRBJ1-2, with D possibly TRBD1 on 5 matching bases. The CDR3 length is 19 residues. CDR1 and CDR2 from the germline V gene are LGHNA and YSLEER.

By proportion, this clonotype is medium-sized. The chain has TRBV7-2 and TRBJ2-7; 10 nucleotides line up with TRBD2. CDR1 and CDR2 (germline): SGHTA, FQGNSA. This CDR3 is built from 22 residues. The ends lost 1 base at V and 5 bases at J; junction bases unmatched: 26. The DNA of the CDR3 is TGTGCCAGCAGCTTAGAGGGGGTTTGGCCGGGACTAGCGCGATTGGGTGCCGACGAGCAGTACTTC. Translation: CASSLEGVWPGLARLGADEQYF.

The chain employs TRBV10-2 and TRBJ2-5, with 8 positions matching TRBD1. The germline V gene has CDR1 WSHSY and CDR2 SAAADI. V shed 6 bases, J shed 5 bases, and the junction held 8 bases outside the gene matches. The CDR3 is 14 amino acids. This chain's CDR3 is CASRTGAPGETQYF. As DNA, the CDR3 is TGCGCCAGCAGGACAGGGGCGCCGGGGGAGACCCAGTACTTC.

The rearrangement uses TRBV7-9 and TRBJ2-3; 8 bases align to TRBD2. Unmatched junction bases numbered 7, after V lost 5 bases and J lost 3 bases. This CDR3 has 15 residues. The V gene's germline CDR1 is SEHNR and CDR2 FQNEAQ (reference sequence). The CDR3 coding sequence is TGTGCCAGCAGCCCAAGCGGGAGCGGAACAGATACGCAGTATTTT. Protein sequence: CASSPSGSGTDTQYF.

V and J are TRBV6-1 and TRBJ2-2; D unresolved. Between the trimmed V and J ends, which lost 1 base and 7 bases, there was a span of 13 bases. The CDR3 spans 15 residues. Germline V gene sequence: CDR1 MNHNS, CDR2 SASEGT. Written as DNA, the CDR3 is TGTGCCAGCAGTGAAGGCGGACCGAGATTCGGGGAGCTGTTTTTT. Its protein is CASSEGGPRFGELFF.

The chain combines TRBV7-3 with TRBJ1-5; no firm D call. V shed 3 bases and J shed 14 bases, with 17 bases lying between them. This CDR3 comprises 13 residues. The germline V gene encodes CDR1 SGHTA and CDR2 FQGTGA. CDR3 amino acids: CASSLTSGKYEHF. Here the CDR3 DNA reads TGTGCCAGCAGCTTGACTAGCGGGAAGTACGAGCATTTT.

This clonotype was picked up one time. A much larger clone differs from this one at a single base, so this may be a read error. This chain uses TRBV29-1 with TRBJ1-1, with unresolved D. The CDR3 is made up of 14 amino acids. Germline CDR1 SQVTM, CDR2 ANQGSEA. Deletions cut 6 bases from V and 5 bases from J, with 19 bases between. The CDR3 spells CSVWAGRLGTEAFF. CDR3 sequence (DNA): TGCAGCGTATGGGCAGGACGGCTTGGGACTGAAGCTTTCTTT. Complete variable domain (other parts from reference TRBV29-1 and TRBJ1-1): SAVISQKPSRDICQRGTSLTIQCQVDSQVTMMFWYRQQPGQSLTLIATANQGSEATYESGFVIDKFPISRPNLTFSTLTVSNMSPEDSSIYLCSVWAGRLGTEAFFGQGTRLTVV.

This rearrangement joins TRBV25-1 to TRBJ1-1; tentative D call: TRBD1 (5 bases). V dropped 1 base and J dropped 3 bases, with 18 bases sitting between them. The length of the CDR3 is 17 residues. CDR1 is MGHDK and CDR2 is SYGVNS in the germline V gene. CDR3 coding DNA: TGTGCCAGCAGTGAATCCTTCGGGGGACCTAGGGACACTGAAGCTTTCTTT. Its protein product is CASSESFGGPRDTEAFF.

This clonotype has a count of ten or more. This sequence joins TRBV15 and TRBJ1-1; D may be TRBD1 (5 bases). This CDR3 comprises 15 residues. The V and J ends lost 0 bases and 5 bases respectively, with 13 bases between them. The germline gives CDR1 LNHNV, CDR2 YYDKDF (reference sequence). The CDR3 sequence is CATSREEGRSTEAFF. CDR3 nucleotide sequence: TGTGCCACCAGCAGAGAGGAGGGGCGAAGTACTGAAGCTTTCTTT. Together with reference TRBV15 and TRBJ1-1, the CDR3 gives the full variable domain: DAMVIQNPRYQVTQFGKPVTLSCSQTLNHNVMYWYQQKSSQAPKLLFHYYDKDFNNEADTPDNFQSRRPNTSFCFLDIRSPGLGDTAMYLCATSREEGRSTEAFFGQGTRLTVV.

V usage is TRBV20-1 and J usage is TRBJ2-3, with D perhaps matching TRBD1 or TRBD2 (5 bases each). The CDR3 extends over 15 amino acids. Trimming pared 0 bases from V and 2 bases from J, leaving 12 bases between. Germline V gene sequence: CDR1 DFQATT, CDR2 SNEGSKA (reference sequence). CDR3 DNA: TGCAGTGCTAGAGATCCCGGGGCGTCCACAGATACGCAGTATTTT. This sequence encodes CSARDPGASTDTQYF.

The CDR3 sequence: CASGLNGQGVYEQYF. In DNA, the CDR3 is TGTGCCAGTGGCCTGAATGGACAGGGAGTGTACGAGCAGTACTTC. This rearrangement joins TRBV19 to TRBJ2-7; the match to TRBD1 covers 8 bases. Germline V gene sequence: CDR1 LNHDA, CDR2 SQIVND (reference sequence). The CDR3 runs to 15 residues. The V segment lost 8 bases and the J segment 4 bases; nucleotides outside the gene matches: 13.

This clonotype has a count of ten or more. The chain employs TRBV14 and TRBJ1-6, with 7 bases aligning to TRBD1. V was clipped by 4 bases and J by 6 bases; unmatched bases: 3. CDR1 is SGHDN and CDR2 is FVKESK in the germline V gene. The CDR3 covers 14 residues. The DNA of the CDR3 is TGTGCCAGCAGCCTGGGACAGTTTAATTCACCCCTCCACTTT. As protein: CASSLGQFNSPLHF. Full variable domain (remainder filled in from reference TRBV14 and TRBJ1-6): EAGVTQFPSHSVIEKGQTVTLRCDPISGHDNLYWYRRVMGKEIKFLLHFVKESKQDESGMPNNRFLAERTGGTYSTLKVQPAELEDSGVYFCASSLGQFNSPLHFGNGTRLTVT.